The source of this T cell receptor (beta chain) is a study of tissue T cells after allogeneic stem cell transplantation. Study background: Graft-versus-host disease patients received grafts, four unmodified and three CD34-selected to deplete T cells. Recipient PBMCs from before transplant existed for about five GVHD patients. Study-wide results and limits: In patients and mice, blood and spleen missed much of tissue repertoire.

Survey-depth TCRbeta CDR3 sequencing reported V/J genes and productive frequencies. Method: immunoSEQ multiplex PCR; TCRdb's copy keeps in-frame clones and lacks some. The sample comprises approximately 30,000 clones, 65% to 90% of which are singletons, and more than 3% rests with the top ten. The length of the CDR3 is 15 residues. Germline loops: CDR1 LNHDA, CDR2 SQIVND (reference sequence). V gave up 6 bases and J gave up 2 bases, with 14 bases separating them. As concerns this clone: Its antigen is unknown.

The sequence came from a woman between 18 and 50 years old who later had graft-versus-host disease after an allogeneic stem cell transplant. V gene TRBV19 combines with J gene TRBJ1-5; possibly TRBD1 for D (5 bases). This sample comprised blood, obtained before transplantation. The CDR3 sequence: CASRLQGAGNQPQHF. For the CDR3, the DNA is TGTGCCAGTAGATTGCAGGGCGCGGGCAATCAGCCCCAGCATTTT.